The entry below gives a single T cell receptor beta chain sequence along with its context. The target antigen is unknown. These data originate in a study of cytomegalovirus exposure and HLA in healthy donors. Study-wide points: Among donors in an Asian-associated ancestry cluster, a later analysis reportedly found fewer N-insertions than the roughly 700-donor mean. There were approximately 150 TCR beta chains listed as cytomegalovirus-associated.

The PCR was carried out with 60 Vbeta primers and 13 Jbeta primers. The data were produced by immunoSEQ multiplex PCR, yet TCRdb's version contains in-frame clones alone and is incomplete. The table includes fewer than 120,000 clones, more than 60% detected once. Trimming at V came to 10 bases and at J to 2 bases, leaving 21 bases not matched to a gene. Germline V gives CDR1 LNHDA, CDR2 SQIVND (reference sequence). The CDR3 is 19 residues long. The sequencing input was PBMCs. J is TRBJ1-5 and V is TRBV19; 9 nucleotides line up with TRBD1. This TCR came from a young man in good health and CMV-seropositive. The CDR3 is CANPTPGQGHPKGNQPQHF. The DNA of the CDR3 is TGTGCCAACCCTACCCCGGGACAGGGACACCCTAAGGGCAATCAGCCCCAGCATTTT.